This T cell receptor beta chain was sequenced for a study of CD8+CD57+ T cells in acquired aplastic anemia. For the study at large: Healthy donor CD4+ samples were sequenced to a depth that averaged roughly 10 million reads.

This CDR3 region has 13 residues. V was cut by 0 bases and J by 6 bases, with 7 bases left in between. Germline V lookup: CDR1 SGDLS, CDR2 YYNGEE. Researchers used genomic DNA as the template to profile TCR beta VDJ and CDR3. TCRdb analysed the reads with MiXCR anew, one entry per CDR3 protein. The sample carries a few hundred thousand distinct CDR3 sequences, around 63% recorded once. This sequence originates from a human donor in good health. Input material: sorted CD4+, CD8+, or CD8+CD57+ T cells (not recorded which) from PBMCs. The V call is TRBV9, the J call TRBJ1-5; D not resolved. The CDR3 DNA follows: TGTGCCAGCAGCGTAGATCCGACTCAGCCCCAGCATTTT. It encodes CASSVDPTQPQHF.